This T cell receptor (beta chain) was observed in a study of breast tumors, draining lymph nodes, adjacent tissues. Samples came from axillary lymph nodes draining the breast cancer. The study, taken as a whole, reports: The lymph node origin of tumor T cells was framed as consistent with a hypothesis, not demonstrated. Compared with lymph nodes, tumors were less diverse; compared with nontumor tissue, more. Luminal-like breast cancer showed significantly greater tumor-nontumor repertoire similarity than basal-like breast cancer did. Data fit most tumor T cells coming from lymph node, expanding in tumor.

TCRdb re-called the multiplex PCR reads with MiXCR, one entry per CDR3 protein. Counted here are 100,000 or so distinct CDR3 sequences, 21% occurring once; the ten biggest clones make up roughly 1.2%. This clonotype showed up many times. What it recognizes is unknown. The sequenced material came from axillary lymph node tissue. The TCR comes from a female donor with breast cancer. Some clones in this sample may be carry-over from other donors' samples.

The CDR3 DNA reads TGTGCCAGCAGTGACGCCAGCCTGACAGGGGCCCAAGAAAAACTGTTTTTT. Amino acids: CASSDASLTGAQEKLFF. This chain links TRBV6-4 with TRBJ1-4; 8 positions agree with TRBD1. Germline CDR1 MRHNA, CDR2 SNTAGT. The CDR3 extends over 17 amino acids. V lost 2 bases and J lost 8; bases outside the gene matches: 13.